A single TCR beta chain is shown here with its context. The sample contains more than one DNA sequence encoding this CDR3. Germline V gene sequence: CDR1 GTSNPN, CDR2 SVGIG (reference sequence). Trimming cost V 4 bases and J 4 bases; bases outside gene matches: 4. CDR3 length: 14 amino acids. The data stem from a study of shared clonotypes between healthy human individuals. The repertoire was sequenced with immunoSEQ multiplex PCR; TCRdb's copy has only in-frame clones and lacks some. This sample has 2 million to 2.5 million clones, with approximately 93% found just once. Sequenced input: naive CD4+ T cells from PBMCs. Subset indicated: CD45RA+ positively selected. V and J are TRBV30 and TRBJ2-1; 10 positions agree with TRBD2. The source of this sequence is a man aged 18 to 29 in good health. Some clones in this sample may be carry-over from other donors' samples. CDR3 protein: CAWMTSGRYNEQFF. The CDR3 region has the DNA TGTGCCTGGATGACTAGCGGGCGATACAATGAGCAGTTCTTC.